What follows are 23 T cell receptor beta chains derived from one specimen sequenced in a study of blood T cell repertoires in COVID-19. Some clones are missing from TCRdb's copy, which holds only in-frame ones; the method was immunoSEQ multiplex PCR. The sample lists tens of thousands of clones, about 88% seen once, with nearly 4% in the top ten. The sequenced material came from peripheral blood. Receptors were obtained from a man between 65 and 79 years old with acute or convalescent COVID-19.

This rearrangement joins TRBV10-3 to TRBJ2-5, with a tentative D call TRBD1 (5 bases). V lost 1 base, J lost 1 base, and 10 bases lay in between. Germline CDR1 reads ENHRY; CDR2 reads SYGVKD. This CDR3 is built from 15 residues. Written as DNA, the CDR3 is TGTGCCATCAGTGAGTTTGGGGCTATCCAAGAGACCCAGTACTTC. It yields the protein CAISEFGAIQETQYF.

The gene calls are TRBV6-2 or TRBV6-3 and TRBJ1-2; D might be TRBD1 (6 bases). V was clipped by 3 bases and J by 6 bases, with 17 bases between them. This CDR3 spans 15 amino acids. Germline lookup yields CDR1 MNHEY and CDR2 SVGEGT. The DNA of the CDR3 is TGTGCCAGCAGTTATAGGGCCTCGGGACACAATGGCTACACCTTC. Protein sequence: CASSYRASGHNGYTF.

This clone has more than one count but fewer than ten. The V call is TRBV9, the J call TRBJ2-1, with a weak D call TRBD1 (5 bases). The V gene lost 3 bases and the J gene lost 6 bases, with 10 bases spanning the gap. Germline-derived CDR1 and CDR2 are SGDLS and YYNGEE. CDR3 size: 13 residues. The CDR3 is CASSGPQGNEQFF. CDR3 nucleotides: TGTGCCAGCAGCGGGCCCCAGGGCAATGAGCAGTTCTTC. The whole variable domain, filled in from reference TRBV9 and TRBJ2-1, reads DSGVTQTPKHLITATGQRVTLRCSPRSGDLSVYWYQQSLDQGLQFLIQYYNGEERAKGNILERFSAQQFPDLHSELNLSSLELGDSALYFCASSGPQGNEQFFGPGTRLTVL.

The V call is TRBV14, the J call TRBJ2-1; TRBD2 aligns across 8 bases. Trimming cost V 1 base and J 3 bases; bases outside gene matches: 11. The length of the CDR3 is 18 residues. Germline-derived CDR1 and CDR2 are SGHDN and FVKESK. The CDR3 DNA follows: TGTGCCAGCAGCCAAGTCGCGGGGGGCACTCGGGGCTACAATGAGCAGTTCTTC. Translated: CASSQVAGGTRGYNEQFF. Full variable domain (rest looked up from reference TRBV14 and TRBJ2-1): EAGVTQFPSHSVIEKGQTVTLRCDPISGHDNLYWYRRVMGKEIKFLLHFVKESKQDESGMPNNRFLAERTGGTYSTLKVQPAELEDSGVYFCASSQVAGGTRGYNEQFFGPGTRLTVL.

The V call is TRBV5-1, the J call TRBJ2-5; TRBD1 agrees at 9 bases. The CDR3 extends over 16 amino acids. The V and J ends lost 1 base and 4 bases, in that order; junction bases with no gene match: 8. Per germline, CDR1 SGHRS and CDR2 YFSETQ. The CDR3 loop is CASSLTGGAVPETQYF. CDR3 coding DNA: TGCGCCAGCAGCTTGACAGGGGGCGCCGTTCCAGAGACCCAGTACTTC.

This CDR3 reads CASRVQSFSYEQYF. For the CDR3, the DNA is TGTGCCAGTAGAGTACAGAGTTTTTCCTACGAGCAGTACTTC. The V gene is TRBV19, the J gene TRBJ2-7; D not certain. This CDR3 comprises 14 residues. CDR1 is LNHDA and CDR2 is SQIVND in the germline V gene (reference sequence). The ends were cut back, 6 bases at V and 1 base at J, with 13 bases in the middle.

The V call is TRBV5-6, the J call TRBJ1-4; tentative D call: TRBD1 (6 bases). CDR1 is SGHDT, CDR2 YYEEEE, per germline. This CDR3 region has 17 residues. V lost 4 bases, J lost 1 base, and 17 bases lay in between. In nucleotides, the CDR3 is TGTGCCAGCAGCCCAAGGACAGCAATTCTAACTAATGAAAAACTGTTTTTT. Translated: CASSPRTAILTNEKLFF.

The rearrangement joins TRBV11-3 to TRBJ2-2; 9 bases align to TRBD2. CDR3 length equals 16 residues. V lost 1 base, J lost 7 bases, and 7 bases stayed unmatched. Germline V lookup: CDR1 SGHNT, CDR2 YENEEA. The CDR3 sequence is CASSLGGGAGIGELFF. CDR3 nucleotide sequence: TGTGCCAGCAGCTTAGGCGGGGGGGCCGGAATCGGGGAGCTGTTTTTT.

The chain has TRBV10-3 and TRBJ1-1, with 11 bases identical to TRBD1. CDR3 length: 15 residues. Germline loops: CDR1 ENHRY, CDR2 SYGVKD. Trimming at V came to 7 bases and at J to 0 bases, leaving 4 bases not matched to a gene. The CDR3 region has the DNA TGTGCCATCAAGAGGACAGGGGGCATGAACACTGAAGCTTTCTTT. It translates to CAIKRTGGMNTEAFF.

The V and J genes are TRBV7-8 and TRBJ2-2; a possible D gene is TRBD2 (7 bases). Germline V gene lookup returns CDR1 SGHVS and CDR2 FQNEAQ. V lost 6 bases and J lost 1, with 15 bases in between. CDR3 length: 16 residues. CDR3 DNA sequence: TGTGCCAGCAGTACCCGGGGGGCGGGGAACACCGGGGAGCTGTTTTTT. It yields the protein CASSTRGAGNTGELFF.

The chain is built from TRBV29-1 and TRBJ2-7; 7 bases line up with TRBD1. J was trimmed by 3 bases and V by 0 bases; bases with no gene match: 5. Germline V gene data show CDR1 as SQVTM and CDR2 as ANQGSEA. This CDR3 is built from 14 residues. The CDR3 DNA follows: TGCAGCGTTGAAGATCCTGGGACAGACTACGAGCAGTACTTC. This encodes CSVEDPGTDYEQYF.

V is TRBV7-2 and J is TRBJ2-5; 7 bases align to TRBD2. Germline V gene data show CDR1 as SGHTA and CDR2 as FQGNSA. The CDR3 runs 11 residues. J lost 10 bases, V lost 3 bases, and 2 bases had no gene match. CDR3 loop: CASSLGGVQYF. The CDR3, as DNA: TGTGCCAGCAGCTTGGGGGGGGTCCAGTACTTC.

The sample holds one count of this clone. The chain joins TRBV30 to TRBJ2-7; possible D gene TRBD1, 5 bases. The CDR3 covers 12 residues. The germline V gene has CDR1 GTSNPN and CDR2 SVGIG (reference sequence). V lost 0 bases and J 5 bases, leaving 8 bases between the germline ends. For the CDR3, the DNA is TGTGCCTGGAGTGTACAGGCCCACGAGCAGTACTTC. Translating it yields CAWSVQAHEQYF.

V gene TRBV9 combines with J gene TRBJ2-3; possible D gene TRBD2, 6 bases. Trimming removed 0 bases at V and 3 bases at J, with 17 bases between. Germline V gene data show CDR1 as SGDLS and CDR2 as YYNGEE. This CDR3 has 17 residues. The CDR3 bases are TGTGCCAGCAGCGTAGCCATTGGGGGGACGGTTACAGATACGCAGTATTTT. Protein sequence: CASSVAIGGTVTDTQYF.

This rearrangement joins TRBV9 to TRBJ1-3; possible D gene TRBD1, 6 bases. V was trimmed by 0 bases and J by 4 bases, leaving 20 bases between them. This CDR3 has 18 residues. Germline values: CDR1 SGDLS, CDR2 YYNGEE. CDR3 in DNA: TGTGCCAGCAGCGTAGACTCCCAGGGGCAAGGAACGGGAAACACCATATATTTT. The encoded protein is CASSVDSQGQGTGNTIYF.

This chain joins TRBV19 and TRBJ1-2; TRBD1 aligns across 10 bases. Germline CDR1 and CDR2: LNHDA and SQIVND (reference sequence). Trimming took 11 bases from V and 4 from J; bases not matched to a gene: 10. CDR3 length: 14 amino acids. The CDR3: CAATDRGLSYGYTF. The CDR3 DNA is TGTGCCGCGACTGACAGGGGGCTAAGCTATGGCTACACCTTC.

Comment on this clone: Sequence at one end of the junction differs from germline and may be a read error. The V and J genes are TRBV10-1 and TRBJ2-3, with 13 bases aligning to TRBD2. Germline CDR1 and CDR2: WNHNN and SYGVQD (reference sequence). CDR3 length: 14 amino acids. The CDR3 DNA sequence: TGCGCCAGCAGTGAGTCTTGGACTAGCGGGGGAATAGATTTT. Encoded protein: CASSESWTSGGIDF.

V is TRBV7-6 and J is TRBJ1-5; 12 positions match TRBD1. The CDR3 consists of 18 residues. Germline V lookup: CDR1 SGHVS, CDR2 FNYEAQ. Trimming took 6 bases from V and 3 from J; bases not matched to a gene: 12. CDR3 DNA: TGTGCCAGCAGTCCCGGGACAGGGGGCGGTATCATCAATCAGCCCCAGCATTTT. It specifies CASSPGTGGGIINQPQHF.

The rearrangement joins TRBV10-2 to TRBJ2-3, with D perhaps matching TRBD2 (6 bases). This CDR3 has 13 residues. Germline V gene sequence: CDR1 WSHSY, CDR2 SAAADI. V lost 8 bases to trimming and J lost 8 bases, with 17 bases between them. The chain's CDR3 is CASCSLMGGTQYF. Written as DNA, the CDR3 is TGCGCCAGCTGCTCCCTAATGGGGGGTACGCAGTATTTT.

The chain links TRBV2 to TRBJ2-1; no firm D call. Between the trimmed V and J ends, which lost 6 bases and 0 bases, there was a span of 12 bases. The CDR3 totals 15 residues. The germline V gene encodes CDR1 SNHLY and CDR2 FYNNEI. The CDR3 region has the DNA TGTGCCAGCAGGGGCTCCAGCAGCTCCTACAATGAGCAGTTCTTC. This sequence encodes CASRGSSSSYNEQFF.

The CDR3 coding sequence is TGCGCCAGCAGCTCGCTCCCTAGCGGGGGGGCCTACAATGAGCAGTTCTTC. It specifies CASSSLPSGGAYNEQFF. This chain uses TRBV5-1 with TRBJ2-1, with 12 bases identical to TRBD2. This CDR3 region has 17 residues. Trimming took 3 bases from V and 2 from J; bases not matched to a gene: 6. The germline V gene has CDR1 SGHRS and CDR2 YFSETQ.

The chain has TRBV24-1 and TRBJ2-7; TRBD2 matches at 7 bases. V dropped 3 bases and J dropped 5; count of bases not matched to a gene: 6. CDR3 length equals 14 residues. Germline lookup yields CDR1 KGHDR and CDR2 SFDVKD. CDR3 residues: CATSDLVAGDEQYF. The CDR3 DNA reads TGTGCCACCAGTGATCTAGTCGCGGGAGACGAGCAGTACTTC.

This chain uses TRBV10-1 with TRBJ2-1; 8 bases line up with TRBD2. This CDR3 spans 15 amino acids. From germline, CDR1 is WNHNN and CDR2 SYGVQD (reference sequence). V shed 9 bases and J 0 bases; nucleotides not matched to a gene: 7. DNA of the CDR3: TGCGCCAGTCCCCAGCGGGGGATCTCCTACAATGAGCAGTTCTTC. This sequence encodes CASPQRGISYNEQFF.